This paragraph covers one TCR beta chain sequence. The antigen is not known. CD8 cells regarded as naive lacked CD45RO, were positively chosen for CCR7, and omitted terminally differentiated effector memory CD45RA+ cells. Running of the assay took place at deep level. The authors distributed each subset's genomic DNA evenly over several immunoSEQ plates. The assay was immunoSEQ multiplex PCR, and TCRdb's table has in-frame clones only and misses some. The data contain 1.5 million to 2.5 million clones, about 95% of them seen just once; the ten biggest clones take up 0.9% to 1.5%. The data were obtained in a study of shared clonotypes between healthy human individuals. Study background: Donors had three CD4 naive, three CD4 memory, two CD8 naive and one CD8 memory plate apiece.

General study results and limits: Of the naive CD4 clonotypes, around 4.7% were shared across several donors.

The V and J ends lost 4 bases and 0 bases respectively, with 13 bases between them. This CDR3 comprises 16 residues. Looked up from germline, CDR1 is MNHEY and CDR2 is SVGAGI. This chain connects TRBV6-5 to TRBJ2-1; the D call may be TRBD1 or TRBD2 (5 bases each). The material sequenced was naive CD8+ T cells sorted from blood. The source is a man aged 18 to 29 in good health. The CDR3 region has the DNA TGTGCCAGCAGTTCCTCGTGGGGACGCTCCTACAATGAGCAGTTCTTC. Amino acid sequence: CASSSSWGRSYNEQFF.